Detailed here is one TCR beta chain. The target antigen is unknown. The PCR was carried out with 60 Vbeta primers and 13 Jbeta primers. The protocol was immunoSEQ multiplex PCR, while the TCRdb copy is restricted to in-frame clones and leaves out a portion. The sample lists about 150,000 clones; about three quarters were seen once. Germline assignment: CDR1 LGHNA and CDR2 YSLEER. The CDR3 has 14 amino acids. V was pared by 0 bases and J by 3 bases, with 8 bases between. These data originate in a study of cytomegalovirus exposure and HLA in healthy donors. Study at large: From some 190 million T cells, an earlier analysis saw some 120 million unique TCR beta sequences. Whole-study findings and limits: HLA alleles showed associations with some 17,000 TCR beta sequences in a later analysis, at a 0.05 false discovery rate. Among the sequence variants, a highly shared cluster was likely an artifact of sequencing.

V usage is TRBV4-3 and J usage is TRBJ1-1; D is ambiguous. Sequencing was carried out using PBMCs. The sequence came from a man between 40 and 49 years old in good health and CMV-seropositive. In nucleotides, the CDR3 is TGCGCCAGCAGCCAAGAGGCTCGCTACACTGAAGCTTTCTTT. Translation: CASSQEARYTEAFF.